The 8 T cell receptor beta chains listed next were all sequenced from one sample in a study of tissue T cells after allogeneic stem cell transplantation. Profiling relied on immunoSEQ multiplex PCR, and the TCRdb table lists in-frame clones only, not all of them. The sample shows approximately 45,000 clones, approximately 73% of them seen only once. Sequenced material: sorted cells pooled from one or two spleens. All receptors derive from a pool of C57BL/6 mice in good health.

This clone was observed once. Mouse germline and gene names are used. Sequencing ends 1 residue short of the CDR3 end; the germline J gene provides the rest. This chain connects TRBV1 to TRBJ1-4; TRBD1 matches at 8 bases. Germline V lookup: CDR1 NSQYPW, CDR2 LRSPGD (reference sequence). Losses at the gene ends were 3 bases for V and 2 bases for J; bases not matched to a gene: 2. The CDR3 sequence is 15 residues long. The CDR3 bases that were read are TGCACCTGCAGTGCCGGGACAGGATCCAACGAAAGATTATTT. It codes for CTCSAGTGSNERLF. The entire CDR3 protein is CTCSAGTGSNERLFF. The full variable domain, its missing parts supplied by reference TRBV1 and TRBJ1-4, is VTLLEQNPRWRLVPRGQAVNLRCILKNSQYPWMSWYQQDLQKQLQWLFTLRSPGDKEVKSLPGADYLATRVTDTELRLQVANMSQGRTLYCTCSAGTGSNERLFFGHGTKLSVL.

This clone was observed a single time. The gene names given are mouse names. The CDR3 DNA, read in part, is TGTGCTAGCAGTAGAGGAAACACCTTGTAC. It is translated as CASSRGNTLY. The whole CDR3 region reads CASSRGNTLYF. The rearrangement uses TRBV17 and TRBJ2-4; no definite D call. The CDR3 end is not reached by the read, which stops 1 residue before it; the germline J gene fills it in. V shed 1 base and J shed 5 bases, with 1 base lying between them. CDR1 is MNHDT and CDR2 is YYDKIL in the germline V gene. This CDR3 is 11 amino acids long.

About this clone itself: The gene names here belong to mouse. The CDR3 end is not reached by the read, which stops 1 residue before it; the germline J gene fills it in. The chain links TRBV20 to TRBJ2-5, with no clear D. Germline loops: CDR1 GFQATS, CDR2 STVNSAI. The CDR3 is 12 amino acids. The V end was cut by 2 bases, the J end by 1 base, with 4 bases between. The DNA read from the CDR3 is TGTGGTGCTAGGACATACCAAGACACCCAGTAC. It is translated as CGARTYQDTQY. The whole CDR3 region reads CGARTYQDTQYF.

In regard to this clone: Gene names and germline refer to mouse. The sequenced fragment ends 1 residue before the CDR3 boundary, so the rest is inferred from the germline J gene. This chain uses TRBV17 with TRBJ2-1, with 10 bases that match TRBD2. Germline V gene sequence: CDR1 MNHDT, CDR2 YYDKIL. After removal of 4 bases from V and 1 base from J, the junction contained 4 bases not matched to a gene. The CDR3 consists of 16 residues. CDR3 residues: CASSTPGLGNYAEQFF. The covered CDR3 bases are TGTGCTAGCAGTACTCCGGGACTGGGGAACTATGCTGAGCAGTTC. The entire variable domain, with the rest obtained from reference TRBV17 and TRBJ2-1, is as follows: DTTVKQNPRYKLARVGKPVNLICSQTMNHDTMYWYQKKPNQAPKLLLFYYDKILNREADTFEKFQSSRPNNSFCSLYIGSAGLEYSAMYLCASSTPGLGNYAEQFFGPGTRLTVL.

Note on this clone: Gene names are mouse gene names. The CDR3 extends 1 residue past the end of the read, so its final part is completed from the germline J gene. The rearrangement joins TRBV3 to TRBJ2-7; 12 bases are shared with TRBD2. The CDR3 contains 14 residues. The trim removed 1 base at V and 6 bases at J, leaving 1 base unmatched. From germline, CDR1 is SNHLY and CDR2 FYNGKV (reference sequence). This CDR3 reads CASSLGLGGREQYF. The CDR3 bases that were read are TGTGCCAGCAGCTTAGGACTGGGGGGGCGTGAACAGTAC. Full variable domain (outside the CDR3, taken from reference TRBV3 and TRBJ2-7): GPKVLQIPSHQIIDMGQMVTLNCDPVSNHLYFYWYKQILGQQMEFLVNFYNGKVMEKSKLFKDQFSVERPDGSYFTLKIQPTALEDSAVYFCASSLGLGGREQYFGPGTRLTVL.

About this clone: Mouse germline and gene names are used. The part of the CDR3 DNA that was read is TGTGGTGCTAGAGGACAGGGGGCCACAGAAGTCTTC. Translation: CGARGQGATEVF. In full, the CDR3 reads CGARGQGATEVFF. The V gene is TRBV20, the J gene TRBJ1-1; 11 nucleotides match TRBD1. The CDR3 end is not reached by the read, which stops 1 residue before it; the germline J gene fills it in. Trimming removed 3 bases from V and 4 bases from J; junction bases left unmatched: 1. Germline V CDR1 and CDR2: GFQATS, STVNSAI. This CDR3 comprises 13 residues.

This clone was found once. Mouse gene names and germline throughout. The CDR3 end is not reached by the read, which stops 1 residue before it; the germline J gene fills it in. The V gene is TRBV1, the J gene TRBJ1-1; D possibly corresponds to TRBD1 (6 bases). The CDR3 has 15 amino acids. V lost 2 bases, J lost 0 bases, and 10 bases lay in between. Germline V gives CDR1 NSQYPW, CDR2 LRSPGD (reference sequence). CDR3 region: CTCSAPGAANTEVFF. The CDR3 bases that were read are TGCACCTGCAGTGCACCAGGGGCGGCAAACACAGAAGTCTTC.

Comment on this clone: Any gene name here is a mouse gene name. The missing CDR3 end, 1 residue past where the read stops, is filled in from the germline J gene. The rearrangement links TRBV29 to TRBJ1-6; TRBD1 agrees at 7 bases. TRBJ1-6 is recorded as an ORF, its role being uncertain. The CDR3 loop spans 15 amino acids. Germline V CDR1 and CDR2: MSHET, SYDVDS. Losses at the gene ends were 4 bases for V and 4 bases for J; bases not matched to a gene: 4. The CDR3 is CASSSRGLYNSPLYF. The covered CDR3 bases are TGTGCTAGCAGTTCCAGGGGGTTATATAATTCGCCCCTCTAC.